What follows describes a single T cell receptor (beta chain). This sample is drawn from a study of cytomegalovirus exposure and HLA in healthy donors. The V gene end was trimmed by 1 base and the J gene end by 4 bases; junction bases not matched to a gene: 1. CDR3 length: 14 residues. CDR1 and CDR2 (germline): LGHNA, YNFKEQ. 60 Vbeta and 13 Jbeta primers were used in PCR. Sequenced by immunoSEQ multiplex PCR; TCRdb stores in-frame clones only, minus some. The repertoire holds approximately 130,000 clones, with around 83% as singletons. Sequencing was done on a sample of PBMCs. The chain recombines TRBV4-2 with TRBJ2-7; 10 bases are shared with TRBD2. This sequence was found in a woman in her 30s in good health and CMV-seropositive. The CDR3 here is CASSQGSGRYEQYF. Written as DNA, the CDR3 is TGTGCCAGCAGCCAAGGTAGCGGGAGGTACGAGCAGTACTTC.